This T cell receptor beta chain was recovered during a study of blood T cell repertoires in COVID-19. Overall study context: Whether acute or convalescent, the COVID-19 samples came from the United States, Italy and Spain. Sources were T cells, B-cell-depleted T cells, or PBMCs; the material itself was cDNA or gDNA.

Authors' methods: Quantification of nucleated cells was approximated via reference gene primer amplification. Libraries were prepared by immunoSEQ multiplex PCR; TCRdb keeps only in-frame clonotypes and omits some of them. V and J calls and clone size follow that table, whereas D and trimming were derived from the DNA. There are around 95,000 clones in the sample; 91% occur only once, and approximately 2.2% lies in the top ten. Germline CDR1 reads LGHDT; CDR2 reads YNNKEL (reference sequence). V shed 5 bases and J 7 bases; nucleotides not matched to a gene: 7. This CDR3 is 15 amino acids long. Sequenced input: peripheral blood. The chain links TRBV3-1 (or the pseudogene TRBV3-2) to TRBJ2-4, with TRBD1 matching over 11 bases. The clonotype originates from a man aged 45 to 65 with active COVID-19. The CDR3 DNA follows: TGTGCCAGCAGCTTACGGACAGGGGGCGTGAACATTCAGTACTTC. This encodes CASSLRTGGVNIQYF.